These T cell receptor beta chains were read from a single sample in a study of CD8+CD57+ T cells in acquired aplastic anemia. TCRdb re-called the reads with MiXCR, one entry per CDR3 protein. The sample contains a few hundred thousand distinct CDR3 sequences, roughly 55% of which appear only once. Specimen: sorted CD4+, CD8+, or CD8+CD57+ T cells (not recorded which) from PBMCs. The receptors come from a human donor in good health. The CDR3 runs from the conserved cysteine through the conserved F or W. D genes are given only for firm matches. Size is stated for part of the rows, as once, few or many counts, or as a class when the clone is expanded.

j_call | d_call | v_call | clone_size | cdr3_nt | cdr3_aa
TRBJ2-2 | TRBD1 | TRBV20-1 | . | TGCAGTATCCCGGGGACAGGGGGCACCGGGGAGCTGTTTTTT | CSIPGTGGTGELFF
TRBJ1-6 | TRBD1 | TRBV19 | . | TGTGCCAGTCGGCCTACAGGGGAAACCAATTCACCCCTCCACTTT | CASRPTGETNSPLHF
TRBJ1-6 | . | TRBV7-2 | . | TGTGCCAGCAGCTTATTTGGACAGCCTAATTCACCCCTCCACTTT | CASSLFGQPNSPLHF
TRBJ1-1 | TRBD1 | TRBV2 | . | TGTGCCAGCAGAGCAAATCGGGGGACAGGGGGCACTGAAGCTTTCTTT | CASRANRGTGGTEAFF
TRBJ2-1 | TRBD1 | TRBV11-3 | . | TGTGCCAGCAGCGTAGGGACAGGGGGCATGGTCTTC | CASSVGTGGMVF
TRBJ2-2 | . | TRBV4-1 | . | TGCGCCAGCAGCCAAGGGCCGGAATCGGTGTACGGGGAGCTGTTTTTT | CASSQGPESVYGELFF
TRBJ2-7 | TRBD1 | TRBV7-9 | few | TGTGCCAGCAGCGGGACAGGCTTAGACGAGCAGTACTTC | CASSGTGLDEQYF
TRBJ1-6 | . | TRBV15 | . | TGTGCCACCAGCAACTGGCCTTATAATTCACCCCTCCACTTT | CATSNWPYNSPLHF
TRBJ1-2 | . | TRBV20-1 | . | TGCAGTGCTAAAACCGATACATCCCCCTATGGCTACACCTTC | CSAKTDTSPYGYTF
TRBJ2-1 | . | TRBV7-2 | . | TGTGCCAGCAGCTTAGCCCCCCTATCGCGGGATGCGTTCTTC | CASSLAPLSRDAFF
TRBJ1-4 | . | TRBV30 | . | TGTGCCTGGAGTGAACAGAATACTAATGAAAAACTGTTTTTT | CAWSEQNTNEKLFF
TRBJ2-3 | TRBD2 | TRBV20-1 | . | TGCAGTGCTAGAGTAGCAGCGGGAGTGCGAGATACGCAGTATTTT | CSARVAAGVRDTQYF
TRBJ1-5 | . | TRBV9 | . | TGTGCCAGCAGCGTAGGGGGGGTTAATCAGCCCCAGCATTTT | CASSVGGVNQPQHF
TRBJ1-6 | TRBD1 | TRBV9 | . | TGTGCCAGCAGCAGTGCAGGGGGCGCCTCACCCCTCCACTTT | CASSSAGGASPLHF
TRBJ2-3 | TRBD2 | TRBV5-1 | . | TGCGCCAGCAGCTTGGGTGAGGGGCTAGCGGGGGATACGCAGTATTTT | CASSLGEGLAGDTQYF
TRBJ1-6 | . | TRBV7-2 | . | TGTGCCAGCAGCTTAAGGTTTGATTCACCCCTCCACTTT | CASSLRFDSPLHF
TRBJ1-1 | . | TRBV11-2 | many | TGTGCCAGCAGTTCGGGTTCTGAAGCTTTCTTT | CASSSGSEAFF
TRBJ1-5 | . | TRBV2 | once | TGTGCCAGCAGCTTAGGGCTGGGAGGCAGCAATCAGCCCCAGCATTTT | CASSLGLGGSNQPQHF
TRBJ1-2 | . | TRBV5-4 | . | TGTGCCAGCAGCTTTCAGAGCCCCTATGGCTACACCTTC | CASSFQSPYGYTF
TRBJ2-1 | . | TRBV20-1 | . | TGCAGTGCTAAAAGGAGTTTGGGGAGTGAGCAGTTCTTC | CSAKRSLGSEQFF
TRBJ2-5 | . | TRBV5-1 | . | TGCGCCAGCAGCGGGTTGGGAGAGACCCAGTACTTC | CASSGLGETQYF
TRBJ2-1 | TRBD1 | TRBV5-1 | once | TGCGCCAGCAGCTCCAACAGGGGGCAAGGATACAATGAGCAGTTCTTC | CASSSNRGQGYNEQFF
TRBJ1-2 | . | TRBV7-2 | . | TGTGCCAGCAGCCCCCAGACCCACGGCGGGGGAGGCTACACCTTC | CASSPQTHGGGGYTF
TRBJ2-2 | TRBD1 | TRBV6-1 | . | TGTGCCAGCAGGGACCGACAGGGGGAATACACCGGGGAGCTGTTTTTT | CASRDRQGEYTGELFF
TRBJ1-5 | . | TRBV19 | . | TGTGCCAGTAGTATTGGAGGAGGGCGACAGCCCCAGCATTTT | CASSIGGGRQPQHF
TRBJ1-1 | TRBD1 | TRBV2 | . | TGTGCCAGCAGACCCGGGACAGGGGGAAACACTGAAGCTTTCTTT | CASRPGTGGNTEAFF
TRBJ2-5 | TRBD2 | TRBV20-1 | . | TGCAGTGCTACCGGACTAGCGGGAGAGGTAGAGACCCAGTACTTC | CSATGLAGEVETQYF
TRBJ2-3 | . | TRBV6-6 | . | TGTGCCAGCAGTTACGGGACGGCTAGCACAGATACGCAGTATTTT | CASSYGTASTDTQYF
TRBJ1-2 | . | TRBV2 | . | TGTGCCAGCAGCAAAATGAGAGTTTACACCTTC | CASSKMRVYTF
TRBJ2-3 | . | TRBV9 | many | TGTGCCAGCAGCGTAGTCGATACGCAGTATTTT | CASSVVDTQYF
TRBJ1-1 | . | TRBV29-1 | . | TGCAGCGTTGAGATACAGGGTTGGGCTGAAGCTTTCTTT | CSVEIQGWAEAFF
TRBJ2-1 | . | TRBV14 | . | TGTGCCAGCAGCCAGGTTGGGGGGGCCGACAATGAGCAGTTCTTC | CASSQVGGADNEQFF
TRBJ1-6 | . | TRBV19 | . | TGTGCCAGTAGTATTCAGCATGGCCCCTTGTCACCCCTCCACTTT | CASSIQHGPLSPLHF
TRBJ1-6 | TRBD1 | TRBV7-9 | . | TGTGCCAGCAGCTTGGGACAGGGGGGTCCACCCCTCCACTTT | CASSLGQGGPPLHF
TRBJ2-1 | TRBD2 | TRBV2 | many | TGTGCCAGCAGAAAAAACCTAGCGGGGGGGGGGAATGAGCAGTTCTTC | CASRKNLAGGGNEQFF
TRBJ2-7 | . | TRBV10-2 | . | TGCGCCAGCAGTGAGTCTAACGGGGCAGCCTACGAGCAGTACTTC | CASSESNGAAYEQYF
TRBJ2-3 | TRBD1 | TRBV6-6 | . | TGTGCCAGCAGTCCGCAAGGACAGGGGTGGGCAGATACGCAGTATTTT | CASSPQGQGWADTQYF
TRBJ2-7 | TRBD1 | TRBV7-6 | many | TGTGCCAGCAGCCACCCGGGACAGGGCTACGAGCAGTACTTC | CASSHPGQGYEQYF
TRBJ1-2 | TRBD1 | TRBV2 | . | TGTGCCAGCAGTGAAGCGATTGGGACAGCTTACTATGGCTACACCTTC | CASSEAIGTAYYGYTF
TRBJ1-5 | TRBD1 | TRBV29-1 | . | TGCAGCTCATGGACAGGGTTTTTCGATCAGCCCCAGCATTTT | CSSWTGFFDQPQHF
TRBJ2-3 | . | TRBV7-9 | many | TGTGCCAGCAGTGACAAGGGCGCCCTGAAAGGCACAGATACGCAGTATTTT | CASSDKGALKGTDTQYF
TRBJ2-7 | . | TRBV3-1 | . | TGTGCCAGCAGCCAAAGGACAGCCTACGAGCAGTACTTC | CASSQRTAYEQYF
TRBJ2-5 | . | TRBV2 | . | TGTGCCAGCAGATTAGATACGACCGAAGAGACCCAGTACTTC | CASRLDTTEETQYF
TRBJ1-1 | . | TRBV19 | . | TGTGCCAGTAGTCCTCGCCAGGGGGCTTTCTTT | CASSPRQGAFF
TRBJ2-1 | . | TRBV19 | many | TGTGCCAGTAGTACCCGGACTGAGAGCTCCTACAATGAGCAGTTCTTC | CASSTRTESSYNEQFF